Listed below are T cell receptor beta chains from one sample, sequenced in a study of cytomegalovirus exposure and HLA in healthy donors. Sequencing was performed with immunoSEQ multiplex PCR; in TCRdb, only in-frame clones are kept and a portion is missing. In the table there are about 120,000 clones, about four fifths of which are singletons. The sample was PBMCs. These receptors all stem from a woman between 35 and 50 years old in good health and CMV-seronegative. Each CDR3 is given with its conserved first and last residue. A D gene is named only where the DNA matches it firmly. Not all rows give a size; the values are once, few, many and, for expanded clones, a class.

>NA|TRBJ2-1|TRBV6-5|NA
CASSHLRGNNEQFF
TGTGCCAGCAGCCACCTTAGGGGGAACAATGAGCAGTTCTTC
>TRBD2|TRBJ2-2|TRBV14|NA
CASSHRGGSGELFF
TGTGCCAGCAGCCACCGGGGGGGTTCCGGGGAGCTGTTTTTT
>TRBD1|TRBJ1-2|TRBV7-9|NA
CAGTSRQGEVNYGYTF
TGTGCCGGCACCAGTAGACAGGGGGAGGTTAACTATGGCTACACCTTC
>NA|TRBJ2-1|TRBV18|NA
CASSPPERSYNEQFF
TGTGCCAGCTCACCGCCGGAGCGGAGCTACAATGAGCAGTTCTTC
>NA|TRBJ2-1|TRBV5-1|NA
CASSLEVGLMYNEQFF
TGCGCCAGCAGCTTGGAGGTGGGGCTAATGTACAATGAGCAGTTCTTC
>NA|TRBJ1-2|TRBV10-2|NA
CASSDPPGAKPDLYGYTF
TGCGCCAGCAGTGATCCGCCAGGCGCAAAGCCAGACCTCTATGGCTACACCTTC
>TRBD2|TRBJ2-7|TRBV28|once
CASSLEAGRDYEQYF
TGTGCCAGCAGTTTAGAAGCCGGGAGGGATTACGAGCAGTACTTC
>TRBD2|TRBJ2-2|TRBV2|NA
CASRGTSGTGELFF
TGTGCCAGCAGGGGGACTAGTGGGACCGGGGAGCTGTTTTTT
>TRBD2|TRBJ2-7|TRBV4-3|NA
CASSHGTSGYEQYF
TGCGCCAGCAGCCACGGGACTAGCGGGTACGAGCAGTACTTC
>NA|TRBJ1-2|TRBV6-1|NA
CASRAGGGYGYTF
TGTGCCAGCAGGGCCGGAGGAGGGTATGGCTACACCTTC
>NA|TRBJ2-7|TRBV19|NA
CASKLQGIGGYEQYF
TGTGCCAGTAAATTACAGGGGATCGGGGGCTACGAGCAGTACTTC
>NA|TRBJ2-7|TRBV29-1|NA
CSAGDNHYEQYF
TGCAGCGCTGGGGACAACCACTACGAGCAGTACTTC
>NA|TRBJ2-7|TRBV28|few
CASSLRTRGAYEQYF
TGTGCCAGCAGTTTAAGGACCCGGGGAGCCTACGAGCAGTACTTC
>TRBD1|TRBJ1-3|TRBV9|NA
CASSVTGAGNTIYF
TGTGCCAGCAGCGTAACAGGGGCTGGAAACACCATATATTTT
>NA|TRBJ2-7|TRBV30|NA
CAWCGPSYEQYF
TGTGCCTGGTGCGGCCCCTCCTACGAGCAGTACTTC
>NA|TRBJ1-6|TRBV6-1|few
CASSERGIVAPLHF
TGTGCCAGCAGTGAACGGGGGATAGTGGCACCCCTCCACTTT
>TRBD2|TRBJ2-1|TRBV6-1|few
CASRLAGGGNEQFF
TGTGCCTCCCGACTAGCGGGAGGAGGCAATGAGCAGTTCTTC
>NA|TRBJ2-1|TRBV30|NA
CAWGGHGQFF
TGTGCCTGGGGGGGCCACGGGCAGTTCTTC
>NA|TRBJ2-7|TRBV7-9|NA
CSSSLSGGNPGEQYF
TGTTCCAGCAGCTTGTCCGGGGGAAATCCGGGCGAGCAGTACTTC
>TRBD2|TRBJ2-7|TRBV6-5|NA
CASTRGASGSYEQYF
TGTGCCAGCACGCGGGGAGCTAGCGGCTCCTACGAGCAGTACTTC
>TRBD2|TRBJ2-1|TRBV5-1|NA
CASSLSGSSYNEQFF
TGCGCCAGCAGCTTGAGCGGGAGCTCCTACAATGAGCAGTTCTTC
>NA|TRBJ1-1|TRBV30|NA
CAWRTESEAFF
TGTGCCTGGCGTACAGAGAGTGAAGCTTTCTTT
>TRBD2|TRBJ2-5|TRBV15|NA
CATSSALAGVGQETQYF
TGTGCCACCAGCAGCGCACTAGCGGGAGTGGGGCAAGAGACCCAGTACTTC
>NA|TRBJ2-2|TRBV4-2|NA
CASSQFDRNTGELFF
TGTGCCAGCAGCCAATTTGACAGGAACACCGGGGAGCTGTTTTTT